This is a list of T cell receptor beta chains from one sample in a study of blood T cells in healthy people across ages. TCRdb ran MiXCR on the 5' RACE reads and lists one entry per CDR3 protein. The sample carries more than 600,000 distinct CDR3 sequences, around 25% recorded once. These data are also associated with another study on T cells of mothers and their children.

The specimen sequenced was blood. All receptors come from a boy younger than 18 in good health. The CDR3 runs from the conserved cysteine through the conserved F or W. D genes are given only for firm matches. Clone size is not always given. Where it is, it says once, few, many or a class for expanded clones.

V	size	D	J	DNA	CDR3
TRBV27	once	NA	TRBJ1-2	TGTGCCAGCAAGGTCGGGGGATCAGGGAACTATGGCTACACCTTC	CASKVGGSGNYGYTF
TRBV28	NA	TRBD2	TRBJ2-3	TGTGCCAGCAGTTTCGGGGACCCCGGACTAGCGGGACGCACAGATACGCAGTATTTT	CASSFGDPGLAGRTDTQYF
TRBV7-9	NA	TRBD2	TRBJ2-5	TGTGCCAGCAGGGCTAGCGGAAGGCAAGAGACCCAGTACTTC	CASRASGRQETQYF
TRBV10-3	NA	NA	TRBJ2-1	TGTGCCATCAGTGGGGTTCGGCAGGTCGGAGATGAGCAGTTCTTC	CAISGVRQVGDEQFF
TRBV28	few	TRBD1	TRBJ2-6	TGTGCCAGCAGTCCCTATTCCCGACAGGGGCCTGGGGCCAACGTCCTGACTTTC	CASSPYSRQGPGANVLTF
TRBV15	NA	TRBD2	TRBJ2-2	TGTGCCACCAGCAGAGATTCACTAGCGCTCGGGGAGCTGTTCTTT	CATSRDSLALGELFF
TRBV7-3	NA	NA	TRBJ2-7	TGTGCCAGCAGCTTAACGGTGGGCTACGAGCAGTACTTC	CASSLTVGYEQYF
TRBV4-3	NA	TRBD1	TRBJ2-7	TGCGCCAGCAGCCAAGATAGGCAGGGGGTGTACGAGCAGTACTTC	CASSQDRQGVYEQYF
TRBV7-2	NA	NA	TRBJ1-4	TGTGCCGGCAGCTTAACAGGGTCGCGGGAAAAACTGTTTTTT	CAGSLTGSREKLFF
TRBV15	NA	NA	TRBJ2-5	TGTGCCACCAGCAGGGACGGACGTCTCATTGACGGGACCCAGTACTTC	CATSRDGRLIDGTQYF
TRBV20-1	NA	TRBD2	TRBJ2-3	TGCAGTGCTAGAGAAGGACTAGCGGGGGCCAGGACCACAGATACGCAGTATTTT	CSAREGLAGARTTDTQYF
TRBV9	NA	NA	TRBJ2-1	TGTGCCAGCAGTGGGACCTCCGGGAATGAGCAGTTCTTC	CASSGTSGNEQFF
TRBV6-1	few	TRBD2	TRBJ2-1	TGTGCCAGCAGTGAAACTAGCGGGGTTTACAATGAGCAGTTCTTC	CASSETSGVYNEQFF
TRBV5-6	few	NA	TRBJ2-3	TGTGCCAGCAGCTTCGACAGGATCGCAGATACGCAGTATTTT	CASSFDRIADTQYF
TRBV2	few	NA	TRBJ2-3	TGTGCCAGCAGCGGACGGCTAATGTATGCAGATACGCAGTATTTT	CASSGRLMYADTQYF
TRBV2	few	TRBD1	TRBJ2-1	TGTGCCAGCAGTGATGGGACAGGGGGGCGTGAGCAGTTCTTC	CASSDGTGGREQFF
TRBV12-3/TRBV12-4	once	NA	TRBJ1-1	TGTGCCAGCAGTTTTGACGTGAACACTGAAGCTTTCTTT	CASSFDVNTEAFF
TRBV7-2	NA	NA	TRBJ2-2	TGTGCCAGCAGCACATCAGGGATGGGCACCGGGGAGCTGTTTTTT	CASSTSGMGTGELFF
TRBV6-5	NA	NA	TRBJ1-1	TGTGCCAGCAGTTACAACCAGGGAACTGAAGCTTTCTTT	CASSYNQGTEAFF
TRBV20-1	NA	NA	TRBJ2-1	TGCAGTGCTAGACTAACGGGATCCCGGGGTGAGCAGTTCTTC	CSARLTGSRGEQFF
TRBV5-1	few	NA	TRBJ2-7	TGCGCCAGCAGCTGGGACCCCGCCTACGAGCAGTACTTC	CASSWDPAYEQYF
TRBV20-1	NA	TRBD2	TRBJ2-1	TGCAGTGCTGGACTAGCGGGGGGATTCAATGAGCAGTTCTTC	CSAGLAGGFNEQFF
TRBV19	NA	NA	TRBJ2-1	TGTGCCAGTAGTATAGAGCGGACCTCCTACAATGAGCAGTTCTTC	CASSIERTSYNEQFF
TRBV12-3/TRBV12-4	few	NA	TRBJ2-1	TGTGCCAGCAAACCGATGGACAGCTACAATGAGCAGTTCTTC	CASKPMDSYNEQFF
TRBV5-1	NA	TRBD2	TRBJ2-7	TGCGCCAGCAGCCCGGGACTAGCTCCCGGGTCCTACGAGCAGTACTTC	CASSPGLAPGSYEQYF
TRBV12-3/TRBV12-4	few	NA	TRBJ2-3	TGTGCCAGCAGTCGCGGAGTCGGGCTCTTTCGGGATAAAGGCACAGATACGCAGTATTTT	CASSRGVGLFRDKGTDTQYF
TRBV20-1	few	NA	TRBJ1-5	TGCAGTGCTCCACGAGGGTTTAGCAATCAGCCCCAGCATTTT	CSAPRGFSNQPQHF
TRBV29-1	NA	NA	TRBJ2-1	TGCAGCGTTGAGAGTTACTCCTACAATGAGCAGTTCTTC	CSVESYSYNEQFF
TRBV7-2	NA	TRBD2	TRBJ2-3	TGTGCCAGCAGCTTCGCGGGGGAGTCCACAGATACGCAGTATTTT	CASSFAGESTDTQYF
TRBV20-1	once	NA	TRBJ2-5	TGCAGTGCCACCTATCCTAGGACGGGGGAAGAGACCCAGTACTTC	CSATYPRTGEETQYF
TRBV5-6	NA	NA	TRBJ2-1	TGTGCCAGCAGCCCCCTAGTAATCAATGAGCAGTTCTTC	CASSPLVINEQFF
TRBV7-9	NA	NA	TRBJ1-1	TGTGCCAGCAGCTTAGTGGAGGCTAACAGTGAAGCTTTCTTT	CASSLVEANSEAFF
TRBV12-5	NA	NA	TRBJ2-5	TGTGCTAGTGGTTTGGAGTCAGGACAGTCGGTTTTAAAGACCCAGTACTTC	CASGLESGQSVLKTQYF
TRBV27	NA	NA	TRBJ2-5	TGTGCCAGCAGTTTAAGTAGCGCGCAGAAGCAGCTCTTC	CASSLSSAQKQLF
TRBV18	few	NA	TRBJ1-5	TGTGCCAGCTCACCAGATGACTTCAGCGGGCCCCAGCATTTT	CASSPDDFSGPQHF
TRBV28	few	NA	TRBJ2-5	TGTGCCAGCAGTCCCAACAGGGATCAAGAGACCCAGTACTTC	CASSPNRDQETQYF
TRBV6-6	few	NA	TRBJ1-2	TGTGCCAGCAGTTTCAACGACGCTGATGACTACACCTTC	CASSFNDADDYTF
TRBV7-2	NA	NA	TRBJ2-3	TGTGCCAGCAGCTTAGCGCAGGGCGGGACAGATACGCAGTATTTT	CASSLAQGGTDTQYF
TRBV6-5	many	TRBD1	TRBJ2-5	TGTGCCAGCAGCCGAGACAGGGGGGAGGAGACCCAGTACTTC	CASSRDRGEETQYF
TRBV15	few	TRBD2	TRBJ2-1	TGTGCCACCAGCGTACTAGCGGGAGACTACAATGAGCAGTTCTTC	CATSVLAGDYNEQFF
TRBV5-1	NA	TRBD1	TRBJ2-1	TGCGCCAGCAGCCGCGGGGACAGGGAATTGGTCGATGAGCAGTTCTTC	CASSRGDRELVDEQFF
TRBV20-1	NA	NA	TRBJ1-5	TGCAGTGCTAGAGATCCGGGGGAGCCCTTGGCATACCAGCCCCAGCATTTT	CSARDPGEPLAYQPQHF
TRBV5-1	few	NA	TRBJ2-3	TGCGCCAGCAGCTTGGGGGGTCCCTACACAGATACGCAGTATTTT	CASSLGGPYTDTQYF
TRBV7-3	NA	TRBD1	TRBJ1-6	TGTGCCTGCAGCAAAACGCGACAGGGTGGTAATTCACCCCTCCACTTT	CACSKTRQGGNSPLHF
TRBV7-2	NA	NA	TRBJ2-1	TGTGCCAGCAGCGGGCAGGGGGTCTCTAGCGGTTACAATGAGCAGTTCTTC	CASSGQGVSSGYNEQFF
TRBV14	NA	NA	TRBJ1-2	TGTGCCAGCAGCCAAGTGGTTAACTATGGCTACACCTTC	CASSQVVNYGYTF